Below are 8 T cell receptor beta chains sequenced from a single sample in a study of human T cells and chemical hapten exposure (dated by TCRdb to the early 2020s). Receptor libraries were prepared by RACE. Sequencing used a NextSeq 500. The public reads were reanalyzed by TCRdb: fastp trimming at Q25, MiXCR alignment, in-frame beta chains only. One record per CDR3 amino acid sequence lists the most common genes and DNA. The sample profile shows 150,000 to 200,000 distinct CDR3 sequences; just under 30% of them were found once. 2.9% of the sample is in the top ten clones. The meaning of the sample's time point label: pre-sensitization, week 0. The treatment or condition label on this specimen signifies: therapeutic diphenylcyclopropenone sensitization with weekly scalp DPC. The sample consisted of whole blood, taken in connection with sensitization to the hapten diphenylcyclopropenone (DPC). Receptors originate from a woman aged 25-40 years with alopecia areata. Some clones in this sample may be carry-over from other donors' samples.

The V call is TRBV29-1, the J call TRBJ2-3; possibly TRBD1 or TRBD2 for D (5 bases each). CDR3 size: 14 residues. Germline CDR1 SQVTM, CDR2 ANQGSEA. Trimming pared 4 bases from V and 0 bases from J, leaving 11 bases between. The CDR3 region is CSVGRDESTDTQYF. The CDR3 nucleotides are TGCAGCGTTGGCCGGGACGAGAGCACAGATACGCAGTATTTT.

The rearrangement joins TRBV6-2 or TRBV6-3 to TRBJ1-2; D call uncertain. V lost 6 bases to trimming and J lost 6 bases, with 14 bases between them. CDR3 length: 13 amino acids. Germline V gene sequence: CDR1 MNHEY, CDR2 SVGEGT. The CDR3: CASSVLPSNGYTF. CDR3 DNA: TGTGCCAGCAGCGTACTTCCATCGAATGGCTACACCTTC.

The V call is TRBV29-1, the J call TRBJ2-2; TRBD2 matches at 9 bases. The CDR3 extends over 14 amino acids. V lost 4 bases, J lost 6 bases, and 6 bases stayed unmatched. CDR1 SQVTM and CDR2 ANQGSEA come from the germline V gene. The CDR3 protein is CSVGAREGSGELFF. The CDR3 DNA reads as TGCAGCGTTGGTGCGCGGGAGGGGTCCGGGGAGCTGTTTTTT.

This clonotype was counted ten times or more. The rearrangement links TRBV5-1 to TRBJ2-7; the D gene is possibly TRBD1 (5 bases). Germline CDR1 and CDR2: SGHRS and YFSETQ. The CDR3 consists of 16 residues. V was shortened by 2 bases and J by 1 base, with 16 bases between the two germline ends. CDR3: CASSLNPFRTSYEQYF. Written as DNA, the CDR3 is TGCGCCAGCAGCTTAAACCCCTTCAGGACATCCTACGAGCAGTACTTC.

This clonotype has a count of ten or more. The chain uses TRBV29-1 and TRBJ2-1, with a possible D match to TRBD2 (6 bases). The CDR3 sequence is 14 residues long. The ends were cut back, 3 bases at V and 2 bases at J, with 11 bases in the middle. The germline CDR1 and CDR2 sequences are SQVTM and ANQGSEA. In DNA, the CDR3 is TGCAGCGTTGAGCGGGGTATCGCCTACAATGAGCAGTTCTTC. Its translation: CSVERGIAYNEQFF.

The CDR3 DNA reads as TGTGCCATCAGAGAGACAGGGGAGAACACTGAAGCTTTCTTT. Its translation: CAIRETGENTEAFF. This rearrangement joins TRBV10-3 to TRBJ1-1, with 8 bases lining up with TRBD1. CDR1 and CDR2 from the germline V gene are ENHRY and SYGVKD. After removal of 6 bases from V and 1 base from J, the junction contained 4 bases not matched to a gene. This CDR3 has 14 residues.

Turning to this clonotype: The final CDR3 position lacks the conserved phenylalanine or tryptophan, pointing to a likely read error. This rearrangement joins TRBV20-1 to TRBJ2-3; 7 bases agree with TRBD2. The CDR3 is made up of 16 amino acids. Germline V gives CDR1 DFQATT, CDR2 SNEGSKA (reference sequence). V shed 0 bases, J shed 2 bases, and the junction held 8 bases outside the gene matches. CDR3 residues: CSARDPRTSLTDTQYS. Here the CDR3 DNA reads TGCAGTGCTAGAGATCCGCGGACTAGTCTCACAGATACGCAGTATTCT.

The chain recombines TRBV7-2 with TRBJ1-1; D is unclear. The CDR3 runs to 14 residues. From germline, CDR1 is SGHTA and CDR2 FQGNSA. Trimming pared 3 bases from V and 1 base from J, leaving 9 bases between. The CDR3 DNA is TGTGCCAGCAGCTTGAAGGAACCGAACACTGAAGCTTTCTTT. The encoded protein is CASSLKEPNTEAFF.